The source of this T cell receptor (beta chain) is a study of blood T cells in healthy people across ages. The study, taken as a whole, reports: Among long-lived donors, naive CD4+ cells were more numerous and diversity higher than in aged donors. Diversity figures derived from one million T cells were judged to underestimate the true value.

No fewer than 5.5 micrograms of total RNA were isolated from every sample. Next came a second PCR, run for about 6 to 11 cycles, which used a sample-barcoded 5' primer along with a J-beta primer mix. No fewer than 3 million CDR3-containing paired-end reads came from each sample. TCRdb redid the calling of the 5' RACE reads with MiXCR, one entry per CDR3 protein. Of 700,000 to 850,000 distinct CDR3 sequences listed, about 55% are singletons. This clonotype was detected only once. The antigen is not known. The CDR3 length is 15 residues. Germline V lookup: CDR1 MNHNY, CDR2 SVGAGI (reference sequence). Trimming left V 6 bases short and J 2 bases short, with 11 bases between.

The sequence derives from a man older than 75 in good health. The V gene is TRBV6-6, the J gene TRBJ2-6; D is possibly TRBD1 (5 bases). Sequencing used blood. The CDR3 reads CASRQESPGANVLTF. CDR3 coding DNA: TGTGCCAGCAGACAGGAAAGCCCTGGGGCCAACGTCCTGACTTTC.